The 28 T cell receptor beta chains listed next were all sequenced from one sample in a study of blood T cells in healthy people across ages (dated by TCRdb to the mid-2010s). The library came from 5' RACE. For sequencing, an Illumina HiSeq 2500 was employed. The second PCR ran for about 6 to 11 cycles and used a J-beta primer mix along with a sample-barcoded 5' primer. The public reads were reprocessed in TCRdb via fastp at Q25 and MiXCR, keeping in-frame beta chains. Every entry covers one CDR3 protein and lists the most common genes and DNA from its rows. The sample table contains about 680,000 distinct CDR3 sequences; only one count was recorded for around 45% of them. The ten largest clones add up to 25% to 35% of the sample. The sample taken for sequencing was blood. The receptors originated from a woman aged 55 to 70 in good health.

The rearrangement joins TRBV5-1 to TRBJ1-2, with D possibly being TRBD1 (5 bases). The CDR3 totals 16 residues. Germline V lookup: CDR1 SGHRS, CDR2 YFSETQ. The V end was cut by 5 bases, the J end by 7 bases, with 24 bases between. The DNA for the CDR3 is TGCGCCAGCAGACCCCAGTTGGCTCGTGGGACCAGTGGCTACACCTTC. This encodes CASRPQLARGTSGYTF. Supplemented by reference TRBV5-1 and TRBJ1-2, the full variable domain reads KAGVTQTPRYLIKTRGQQVTLSCSPISGHRSVSWYQQTPGQGLQFLFEYFSETQRNKGNFPGRFSGRQFSNSRSEMNVSTLELGDSALYLCASRPQLARGTSGYTFGSGTRLTVV.

The V call is TRBV7-2, the J call TRBJ1-1, with D perhaps TRBD1 (5 bases). V lost 5 bases and J 4 bases, leaving 14 bases between the germline ends. CDR3 length: 14 amino acids. In germline, CDR1 is SGHTA, CDR2 FQGNSA. The CDR3 nucleotides read TGTGCCAGCAGCCCCCAGGGTCTAATCACTGAAGCTTTCTTT. Translated: CASSPQGLITEAFF. The full variable domain, with the rest looked up from reference TRBV7-2 and TRBJ1-1, is GAGVSQSPSNKVTEKGKDVELRCDPISGHTALYWYRQSLGQGLEFLIYFQGNSAPDKSGLPSDRFSAERTGGSVSTLTIQRTQQEDSAVYLCASSPQGLITEAFFGQGTRLTVV.

The chain uses TRBV6-2 or TRBV6-3 and TRBJ2-3; the D is unclear. The CDR3 runs 13 residues. The V end lost 7 bases, the J end lost 4 bases, and 12 bases lay between the germline ends. Germline CDR1 is MNHEY and CDR2 is SVGEGT. The CDR3 here is CASTRHGSDTQYF. CDR3 bases: TGTGCCAGCACCAGACATGGGTCAGATACGCAGTATTTT.

As for this clonotype: Germline is not matched at one junction end, which may reflect a read error. V and J are TRBV7-9 and TRBJ2-5; 8 nucleotides line up with TRBD2. This CDR3 contains 20 residues. CDR1 and CDR2 (germline): SEHNR, FQNEAQ (reference sequence). This CDR3 reads CASSLLPGRDHSGTSWTRYF. In nucleotides, the CDR3 is TGTGCCAGCAGCTTACTCCCGGGACGGGACCATAGCGGGACCTCTTGGACCCGGTACTTC.

Only a few counts were recorded for this clonotype. The DNA of the CDR3 is TGTGCCAGCAGTTCCACGACAGGGAAGTCTGCAGATACGCAGTATTTT. Amino acid sequence: CASSSTTGKSADTQYF. The chain has TRBV12-3 or TRBV12-4 and TRBJ2-3; 7 bases fit TRBD1. The CDR3 totals 16 residues. The J segment lost 4 bases and the V segment lost 4 bases, leaving 11 bases of the junction unmatched.

The V and J genes are TRBV6-5 and TRBJ1-2; 9 bases are a match to TRBD1. Losses at the gene ends were 7 bases for V and 6 bases for J; bases not matched to a gene: 9. Per the germline V gene, CDR1 is MNHEY and CDR2 is SVGAGI. The CDR3 spans 14 residues. CDR3 bases: TGTGCCAGCACCAGGACAGGGGTCCGGGATGGCTACACCTTC. Residues: CASTRTGVRDGYTF.

This clonotype has just a few counts. This sequence joins TRBV20-1 and TRBJ2-1, with 8 nucleotides matching TRBD2. Germline values: CDR1 DFQATT, CDR2 SNEGSKA (reference sequence). This CDR3 contains 17 residues. The V and J ends lost 4 bases and 3 bases, in that order; junction bases with no gene match: 14. The CDR3 protein is CSATPVGLVSLYNEQFF. CDR3 DNA sequence: TGCAGTGCTACCCCGGTGGGACTAGTGTCCCTCTACAATGAGCAGTTCTTC.

This chain links TRBV20-1 with TRBJ2-5; 7 bases align to TRBD2. Trimming cost V 3 bases and J 11 bases; bases outside gene matches: 15. CDR1 DFQATT and CDR2 SNEGSKA come from the germline V gene (reference sequence). There are 14 residues in the CDR3. The CDR3 is CSASVGGPYNEQYF. Written as DNA, the CDR3 is TGCAGTGCTAGTGTGGGAGGGCCCTACAATGAGCAGTACTTC.

This clonotype appeared a few times. The chain joins TRBV28 to TRBJ2-7; D uncertain. The germline CDR1 and CDR2 sequences are MDHEN and SYDVKM. There are 13 residues in the CDR3. Trimming left V 6 bases short and J 2 bases short, with 11 bases between. The CDR3 loop is CASRGDLTYEQYF. The CDR3 DNA is TGTGCCAGCAGAGGTGACCTAACCTACGAGCAGTACTTC.

The rearrangement uses TRBV20-1 and TRBJ2-7, with no clear D. The ends were cut back, 2 bases at V and 0 bases at J, with 8 bases in the middle. Germline V gene lookup returns CDR1 DFQATT and CDR2 SNEGSKA (reference sequence). The CDR3 has 13 amino acids. This CDR3 is CSARRPPSYEQYF. CDR3 DNA: TGCAGTGCTAGACGGCCGCCCTCCTACGAGCAGTACTTC.

The genes are TRBV29-1 and TRBJ2-7, with D hard to call. The CDR3 sequence is 12 residues long. Trimming removed 7 bases at V and 6 bases at J, with 16 bases between. Germline lookup yields CDR1 SQVTM and CDR2 ANQGSEA. Here the CDR3 reads CSGADPGREQYF. CDR3 DNA sequence: TGCAGCGGTGCTGACCCTGGTCGCGAGCAGTACTTC.

The CDR3 here is CASSSGVSGANVLTF. In DNA, the CDR3 is TGTGCCAGCAGCTCAGGGGTTTCTGGGGCCAACGTCCTGACTTTC. The chain carries TRBV5-6 and TRBJ2-6, with D perhaps TRBD1 (6 bases). The germline V and J ends were trimmed by 3 bases and 1 base, with 8 bases remaining between them. Germline V CDR1 and CDR2: SGHDT, YYEEEE. The CDR3 sequence is 15 residues long.

This clonotype was counted a few times. Here the CDR3 reads CASSLYGKNNEQFF. The CDR3 DNA reads TGTGCCAGCAGCTTATACGGAAAAAACAATGAGCAGTTCTTC. This chain connects TRBV7-9 to TRBJ2-1; the D is unclear. Germline V gene lookup returns CDR1 SEHNR and CDR2 FQNEAQ (reference sequence). The V and J ends lost 2 bases and 5 bases respectively, with 10 bases between them. This CDR3 is built from 14 residues.

This chain connects TRBV20-1 to TRBJ2-5, with 7 bases that match TRBD1. The DNA matches TRBJ2-7 better at its end, which makes the J call doubtful. Germline V gene lookup returns CDR1 DFQATT and CDR2 SNEGSKA (reference sequence). There are 12 residues in the CDR3. The CDR3 coding sequence is TGCAGTGCTAGACAGGGGGACTACGAGCAGTACTTC. Translation gives CSARQGDYEQYF.

This clonotype has more than one count but fewer than ten. The V and J genes are TRBV20-1 and TRBJ2-1; no firm D call. Germline lookup yields CDR1 DFQATT and CDR2 SNEGSKA (reference sequence). The germline V and J ends were trimmed by 5 bases and 5 bases, with 10 bases remaining between them. The CDR3 consists of 12 residues. The CDR3 sequence: CSARFRDNEQFF. The CDR3, as DNA: TGCAGTGCTCGTTTCCGGGACAATGAGCAGTTCTTC.

In its sample, this clonotype was seen a few times. The CDR3 DNA sequence: TGTGCCAGCAGACTCAGCGGGACTTCCTACGAGCAGTACTTC. Translation: CASRLSGTSYEQYF. The rearrangement links TRBV6-2 or TRBV6-3 to TRBJ2-7; 7 positions match TRBD2. From germline, CDR1 is MNHEY and CDR2 SVGEGT. Losses at the gene ends were 6 bases for V and 1 base for J; bases not matched to a gene: 6. CDR3 length: 14 amino acids.

This clonotype was detected only a few times. The chain uses TRBV28 and TRBJ1-2; perhaps TRBD1 as D (5 bases). The CDR3 is made up of 17 amino acids. V lost 2 bases, J lost 5 bases, and 21 bases lay in between. Germline V gene sequence: CDR1 MDHEN, CDR2 SYDVKM. CDR3 coding DNA: TGTGCCAGCAGTTTAGGCGGGACCTCCCGTGCCATATATGGCTACACCTTC. It codes for CASSLGGTSRAIYGYTF.

Worth noting for this clonotype: One end of the junction fails to match germline, which may point to a read error. V gene TRBV2 combines with J gene TRBJ1-2; D ambiguous. From germline, CDR1 is SNHLY and CDR2 FYNNEI. CDR3 length: 15 residues. The CDR3 DNA reads TGTGCCAACAGTGGCCAGTCTCTCACTAACTATGGCTACACCTTC. Its protein product is CANSGQSLTNYGYTF.

About this clonotype: A clone one base away is much larger, so this may be a read error. This sequence joins TRBV29-1 and TRBJ1-2; the D gene is possibly TRBD1 (5 bases). This CDR3 region has 13 residues. Per germline, CDR1 SQVTM and CDR2 ANQGSEA. The V end was cut by 3 bases, the J end by 6 bases, with 14 bases between. The CDR3 sequence: CSVDAGADNGYTF. CDR3 DNA sequence: TGCAGCGTTGACGCCGGGGCGGACAATGGCTACACCTTC. Full variable domain (rest looked up from reference TRBV29-1 and TRBJ1-2): SAVISQKPSRDICQRGTSLTIQCQVDSQVTMMFWYRQQPGQSLTLIATANQGSEATYESGFVIDKFPISRPNLTFSTLTVSNMSPEDSSIYLCSVDAGADNGYTFGSGTRLTVV.

The rearrangement uses TRBV4-2 and TRBJ2-3; 7 positions match TRBD2. The CDR3 has 18 amino acids. Trimming cost V 2 bases and J 2 bases; bases outside gene matches: 13. CDR1 and CDR2 (germline): LGHNA, YNFKEQ. The DNA for the CDR3 is TGTGCCAGCAGCCAACCTCTAGGGGCTAGCGGACCCACAGATACGCAGTATTTT. This encodes CASSQPLGASGPTDTQYF.

This chain links TRBV4-3 with TRBJ1-6; possible D gene TRBD1, 5 bases. Germline V CDR1 and CDR2: LGHNA, YSLEER. V lost 0 bases to trimming and J lost 6 bases, with 12 bases between them. The CDR3 is 16 amino acids. For the CDR3, the DNA is TGCGCCAGCAGCCAAGATTTCGGGGCTATTAATTCACCCCTCCACTTT. Translated: CASSQDFGAINSPLHF.

The rearrangement links TRBV11-2 to TRBJ2-3, with 9 bases aligning to TRBD2. V shed 5 bases, J shed 7 bases, and the junction held 10 bases outside the gene matches. The CDR3 is made up of 15 amino acids. CDR1 is SGHAT, CDR2 FQNNGV, per germline. CDR3 sequence (DNA): TGTGCCAGCAGCCACGTGCGGGAGGGCCGCCATACGCAGTATTTT. Translated: CASSHVREGRHTQYF. The whole variable domain, filled in from reference TRBV11-2 and TRBJ2-3, reads EAGVAQSPRYKIIEKRQSVAFWCNPISGHATLYWYQQILGQGPKLLIQFQNNGVVDDSQLPKDRFSAERLKGVDSTLKIQPAKLEDSAVYLCASSHVREGRHTQYFGPGTRLTVL.

For this clonotype: A junction boundary mismatches the germline segment, possibly from a read error. The rearrangement joins TRBV3-1 to TRBJ2-4; TRBD2 matches at 7 bases. The J call may not be correct, given that the DNA end is closer to TRBJ2-7. The CDR3 runs 15 residues. Per the germline V gene, CDR1 is LGHDT and CDR2 is YNNKEL (reference sequence). CDR3 amino acids: CASGQPFGGTYEQYF. Written as DNA, the CDR3 is TGTGCCAGCGGCCAACCCTTCGGGGGGACCTACGAGCAGTACTTC.

About this clonotype itself: At one boundary the junction diverges from the germline segment, which might be a read error. Here the CDR3 DNA reads TGTGCCAGCGGTTACTCTCCAGGGGAGGTTCACACTGAAGCTTTCTTT. This translates into CASGYSPGEVHTEAFF. The chain joins TRBV6-2 or TRBV6-3 to TRBJ1-1, with D possibly being TRBD1 (6 bases). Germline CDR1 reads MNHEY; CDR2 reads SVGEGT. The CDR3 totals 16 residues.

This clonotype was picked up one time. The genes are TRBV7-2 and TRBJ2-3; possibly TRBD1 or TRBD2 for D (8 bases each). Germline CDR1 and CDR2: SGHTA and FQGNSA. V lost 6 bases, J lost 2 bases, and 30 bases lay in between. The CDR3 has 20 residues. The CDR3 is CASRSQGGGLGRVNTDTQYF. The CDR3 DNA reads TGTGCCAGCAGGTCACAGGGGGGGGGACTAGGTAGGGTCAACACAGATACGCAGTATTTT.

V is TRBV29-1 and J is TRBJ2-5; TRBD1 might be the D (5 bases). The length of the CDR3 is 11 residues. Trimming left V 7 bases short and J 5 bases short, with 11 bases between. Germline loops: CDR1 SQVTM, CDR2 ANQGSEA. The CDR3 DNA reads as TGCAGCGCTTCAGGGCTGGAGACCCAGTACTTC. Protein: CSASGLETQYF. Filled out from reference TRBV29-1 and TRBJ2-5, the complete variable domain reads SAVISQKPSRDICQRGTSLTIQCQVDSQVTMMFWYRQQPGQSLTLIATANQGSEATYESGFVIDKFPISRPNLTFSTLTVSNMSPEDSSIYLCSASGLETQYFGPGTRLLVL.

The genes are TRBV28 and TRBJ2-3; no clear D gene. Trimming cost V 5 bases and J 4 bases, with 7 bases left between them. CDR3 length: 12 residues. CDR1 is MDHEN and CDR2 is SYDVKM in the germline V gene. CDR3 sequence: CASSGMSDTQYF. The CDR3, as DNA: TGTGCCAGCAGTGGGATGTCAGATACGCAGTATTTT.

In its sample, this clonotype was seen a few times. The rearrangement joins TRBV11-1 to TRBJ2-3; TRBD1 might be the D (6 bases). The germline V gene has CDR1 SGHAT and CDR2 FQDESV (reference sequence). Trimming removed 3 bases at V and 4 bases at J, with 14 bases between. The CDR3 sequence is 15 residues long. The CDR3 protein is CASSFEGGNADTQYF. The CDR3 DNA reads TGTGCCAGCAGCTTTGAAGGGGGTAACGCAGATACGCAGTATTTT.